Listed below are T cell receptor beta chains from one sample, sequenced in a study of neoadjuvant anti-PD-1 for oral cavity cancer. Sequencing used immunoSEQ multiplex PCR; TCRdb keeps in-frame clones, though not all of them. The data hold over 10,000 clones, with roughly 70% observed a single time. The starting material was tumor tissue, obtained before nivolumab (anti-PD-1) treatment. Receptors originate from a person between 35 and 79 years old with oral cavity squamous cell carcinoma. The donor label of this sample is uncertain. Each CDR3 is given with its conserved first and last residue. The D gene is left open where the match is weak. Clone sizes are given selectively: once, few, many, or a class where the clone is expanded.

d_call: -; v_call: TRBV11-2; clone_size: -; j_call: TRBJ2-3; cdr3_nt: TGTGCCAGCGGAGGCGACACAGATACGCAGTATTTT; cdr3_aa: CASGGDTDTQYF
d_call: -; v_call: TRBV6-6; clone_size: -; j_call: TRBJ1-5; cdr3_nt: TGTGCCAGCACCCTAAGGGCCTATCAGCCCCAGCATTTT; cdr3_aa: CASTLRAYQPQHF
d_call: TRBD1; v_call: TRBV7-9; clone_size: few; j_call: TRBJ2-7; cdr3_nt: TGTGCCAGCGGCAGGGGGAAAGACGAGCAGTACTTC; cdr3_aa: CASGRGKDEQYF
d_call: -; v_call: TRBV2; clone_size: few; j_call: TRBJ2-7; cdr3_nt: TGTGCCAGCAGATGGACGGTGAGCTCCTACGAGCAGTACTTC; cdr3_aa: CASRWTVSSYEQYF
d_call: -; v_call: TRBV6-1; clone_size: -; j_call: TRBJ1-2; cdr3_nt: TGTGCCAGCAGTGAAGCGCCGGGAAGGGCTGGCTACACCTTC; cdr3_aa: CASSEAPGRAGYTF
d_call: TRBD2; v_call: TRBV19; clone_size: -; j_call: TRBJ2-5; cdr3_nt: TGTGCCAGTAGTATCCGCGGCGGGGGTGGTCAAGAGACCCAGTACTTC; cdr3_aa: CASSIRGGGGQETQYF
d_call: -; v_call: TRBV30; clone_size: -; j_call: TRBJ2-4; cdr3_nt: TGTGCCTGGAGCTCTAGAAAAGACATTCAGTACTTC; cdr3_aa: CAWSSRKDIQYF
d_call: -; v_call: TRBV29-1; clone_size: -; j_call: TRBJ1-2; cdr3_nt: TGCAGCGTTGAAGCAGCAGGGATGCATGGCTACACCTTC; cdr3_aa: CSVEAAGMHGYTF
d_call: -; v_call: TRBV15; clone_size: -; j_call: TRBJ2-5; cdr3_nt: TGTGCCACCAGCAGAGATCTTAACGGTGGTGGGGAGACCCAGTACTTC; cdr3_aa: CATSRDLNGGGETQYF
d_call: -; v_call: TRBV6-6; clone_size: -; j_call: TRBJ1-4; cdr3_nt: TGTGCCAGCAGTTTCCAGGGTGTGAATGAAAAACTGTTTTTT; cdr3_aa: CASSFQGVNEKLFF
d_call: -; v_call: TRBV27; clone_size: few; j_call: TRBJ1-2; cdr3_nt: TGTGCCAGCAGTTTAGACGGGGCTAACTATGGCTACACCTTC; cdr3_aa: CASSLDGANYGYTF
d_call: -; v_call: TRBV7-6; clone_size: -; j_call: TRBJ1-5; cdr3_nt: TGTGCCAGCAGCGTGGACTGGGATCAGCCCCAGCATTTT; cdr3_aa: CASSVDWDQPQHF
d_call: -; v_call: TRBV28; clone_size: -; j_call: TRBJ1-5; cdr3_nt: TGTGCCAGCAGTTTATTTAATCAGCCCCAGCATTTT; cdr3_aa: CASSLFNQPQHF
d_call: TRBD1; v_call: TRBV19; clone_size: -; j_call: TRBJ1-2; cdr3_nt: TGTGCCAGTAGTGATCCGGGACAGGGGGCCCATGGCTACACCTTC; cdr3_aa: CASSDPGQGAHGYTF
d_call: TRBD1; v_call: TRBV11-2; clone_size: -; j_call: TRBJ1-2; cdr3_nt: TGTGCCAGCAGCTCCACAGGGGGCGGTAAGGGCTACACCTTC; cdr3_aa: CASSSTGGGKGYTF
d_call: TRBD1; v_call: TRBV4-2; clone_size: few; j_call: TRBJ1-2; cdr3_nt: TGTGCCAGCAGCCAGGCGTTGACAGGGGACTATGGCTACACCTTC; cdr3_aa: CASSQALTGDYGYTF
d_call: -; v_call: TRBV20-1; clone_size: few; j_call: TRBJ2-1; cdr3_nt: TGCAGTGCGCGCGGGTACAATGAGCAGTTCTTC; cdr3_aa: CSARGYNEQFF
d_call: -; v_call: TRBV25-1; clone_size: -; j_call: TRBJ2-7; cdr3_nt: TGTGCCAGCAGTGATACCGGGTGGGACTCGCGGATGGGGGACGAGCAGTACTTC; cdr3_aa: CASSDTGWDSRMGDEQYF
d_call: TRBD1; v_call: TRBV6-5; clone_size: -; j_call: TRBJ1-2; cdr3_nt: TGTGCCAGCAGTTCCCCACAGGGGTATGGCTACACCTTC; cdr3_aa: CASSSPQGYGYTF
d_call: -; v_call: TRBV6-5; clone_size: few; j_call: TRBJ1-1; cdr3_nt: TGTGCCAGCAGGTCGGCAGGGAGGTTGAACACTGAAGCTTTCTTT; cdr3_aa: CASRSAGRLNTEAFF
d_call: TRBD1; v_call: TRBV16; clone_size: -; j_call: TRBJ1-6; cdr3_nt: TGTGCCAGCAGCCACCGTGGACAGGGGGCGCTTCTGTCACCCCTCCACTTT; cdr3_aa: CASSHRGQGALLSPLHF
d_call: TRBD2; v_call: TRBV19; clone_size: -; j_call: TRBJ2-7; cdr3_nt: TGTGCCAGTAGTTCTTCCGGGACTAGCGGGAACGACGAGCAGTACTTC; cdr3_aa: CASSSSGTSGNDEQYF
d_call: -; v_call: TRBV19; clone_size: -; j_call: TRBJ1-2; cdr3_nt: TGTGCCAGTAGTGTCACAGGGAGTAGGCATGGCTACACCTTC; cdr3_aa: CASSVTGSRHGYTF
d_call: -; v_call: TRBV30; clone_size: -; j_call: TRBJ1-1; cdr3_nt: TGTGCCTGGAGCACAGGACGGCGTACTGAAGCTTTCTTT; cdr3_aa: CAWSTGRRTEAFF
d_call: -; v_call: TRBV6-6; clone_size: -; j_call: TRBJ1-1; cdr3_nt: TGTGCCAGCGGATTGGCAACTGAAGCTTTCTTT; cdr3_aa: CASGLATEAFF
d_call: -; v_call: TRBV28; clone_size: -; j_call: TRBJ1-5; cdr3_nt: TGTGCCACCAGAGGGACCCCAGCCCAGCATTTT; cdr3_aa: CATRGTPAQHF
d_call: -; v_call: TRBV7-2; clone_size: once; j_call: TRBJ2-1; cdr3_nt: TGTGCCAGCAGCCCTCCAGGGACGAGGAGCAATGAGCAGTTCTTC; cdr3_aa: CASSPPGTRSNEQFF
d_call: TRBD2; v_call: TRBV5-1; clone_size: -; j_call: TRBJ2-1; cdr3_nt: TGCGCCAGCAGCTTCGGGGGGGCCTCCTACAATGAGCAGTTCTTC; cdr3_aa: CASSFGGASYNEQFF
d_call: TRBD2; v_call: TRBV11-2; clone_size: -; j_call: TRBJ2-7; cdr3_nt: TGTGCCAGCAGCTTACGGGCTAGCGGAACCTACGAGCAGTACTTC; cdr3_aa: CASSLRASGTYEQYF
d_call: -; v_call: TRBV18; clone_size: -; j_call: TRBJ2-1; cdr3_nt: TGTGCCAGCTCACCACCGGGTAATGAGCAGTTCTTC; cdr3_aa: CASSPPGNEQFF
d_call: -; v_call: TRBV11-2; clone_size: -; j_call: TRBJ1-1; cdr3_nt: TGTGCCAGCAGCTTAATCGAGGGTAAAGCTTTCTTT; cdr3_aa: CASSLIEGKAFF
d_call: -; v_call: TRBV18; clone_size: -; j_call: TRBJ1-4; cdr3_nt: TGTGCCAGCTCAGAACAAAGGGGAAGTGAAAAACTGTTTTTT; cdr3_aa: CASSEQRGSEKLFF
d_call: TRBD2; v_call: TRBV7-8; clone_size: -; j_call: TRBJ2-7; cdr3_nt: TGTGCCAGCAGCGAGACTAGCGGGCTCTCCTACGAGCAGTACTTC; cdr3_aa: CASSETSGLSYEQYF
d_call: TRBD2; v_call: TRBV9; clone_size: few; j_call: TRBJ2-3; cdr3_nt: TGTGCCAGCAGCCCCGGCAGCGGGGGAGATACGCAGTATTTT; cdr3_aa: CASSPGSGGDTQYF
d_call: TRBD1; v_call: TRBV7-2; clone_size: -; j_call: TRBJ1-1; cdr3_nt: TGTGCCAGCAGCTTAACGAGGACAGGTGGGACTGAAGCTTTCTTT; cdr3_aa: CASSLTRTGGTEAFF
d_call: -; v_call: TRBV7-2; clone_size: -; j_call: TRBJ2-1; cdr3_nt: TGTGCCAGCAAAACGACGGGAATGAACAATGAGCAGTTCTTC; cdr3_aa: CASKTTGMNNEQFF